Following are 12 T cell receptor beta chains from one sample sequenced in a study of CD8+CD57+ T cells in acquired aplastic anemia. Genomic DNA templated the TCR beta VDJ and CDR3 profiling. One entry per CDR3 protein, called by TCRdb with MiXCR from the reads. The repertoire holds about 200,000 distinct CDR3 sequences, with roughly 50% as singletons. Patients included in sequencing had previously demonstrated CD8+CD57+ cell expansion by flow cytometry. The material sequenced was sorted CD4+, CD8+, or CD8+CD57+ T cells (not recorded which) from PBMCs. All receptors derive from a human donor with aplastic anemia.

The chain couples TRBV4-1 to TRBJ1-6; 9 bases agree with TRBD1. Per the germline V gene, CDR1 is MGHRA and CDR2 is YSYEKL. CDR3 length: 16 residues. The V and J ends lost 2 bases and 13 bases, in that order; junction bases with no gene match: 12. The CDR3 here is CASSQPGQGNGVPLHF. CDR3 in DNA: TGCGCCAGCAGCCAACCGGGACAGGGAAACGGCGTGCCCCTCCACTTT.

The chain carries TRBV2 and TRBJ1-5; 8 bases match TRBD1. The CDR3 has 14 residues. Germline V gene sequence: CDR1 SNHLY, CDR2 FYNNEI. The trim removed 5 bases at V and 6 bases at J, leaving 6 bases unmatched. The CDR3 region is CASSTGQGGQPQHF. The CDR3, as DNA: TGTGCCAGCAGTACCGGACAGGGAGGTCAGCCCCAGCATTTT.

This clonotype was observed once. The chain combines TRBV2 with TRBJ1-5; a weak D match, TRBD1 (5 bases). The germline gives CDR1 SNHLY, CDR2 FYNNEI. The CDR3 extends over 13 amino acids. V shed 3 bases and J shed 6 bases, with 9 bases lying between them. The CDR3 sequence: CASSETVRQPQHF. DNA for the CDR3: TGTGCCAGCAGTGAGACAGTGCGTCAGCCCCAGCATTTT.

The CDR3 DNA reads as TGTGCCACCAGCATGACAGGCTTCTTT. It yields the protein CATSMTGFF. The rearrangement links TRBV15 to TRBJ1-1, with D perhaps matching TRBD1 (6 bases). This CDR3 has 9 amino acids. V dropped 4 bases and J dropped 14 bases, with 8 bases sitting between them. Germline CDR1 LNHNV, CDR2 YYDKDF (reference sequence).

This clonotype has a count of ten or more. CDR3 nucleotides: TGTGCCAGCGGCCCCGGGACTAGCGGTGGAGAGACCCAGTACTTC. It encodes CASGPGTSGGETQYF. This rearrangement joins TRBV6-1 to TRBJ2-5, with 11 bases aligning to TRBD2. The germline gives CDR1 MNHNS, CDR2 SASEGT. This CDR3 spans 15 amino acids. V trimming: 8 bases; J trimming: 4 bases; junction bases outside the gene matches: 9.

The gene calls are TRBV15 and TRBJ2-1; D unclear. The CDR3 covers 17 residues. Per germline, CDR1 LNHNV and CDR2 YYDKDF (reference sequence). V lost 0 bases to trimming and J lost 3 bases, with 15 bases between them. CDR3 loop: CATSRDRWGKGYNEQFF. The DNA for the CDR3 is TGTGCCACCAGCAGAGATAGATGGGGAAAGGGCTACAATGAGCAGTTCTTC.

This clonotype was counted ten times or more. The V gene is TRBV20-1, the J gene TRBJ1-1, with 7 nucleotides matching TRBD1. V shed 0 bases, J shed 2 bases, and the junction held 6 bases outside the gene matches. The CDR3 is made up of 15 amino acids. In germline, CDR1 is DFQATT, CDR2 SNEGSKA (reference sequence). CDR3 residues: CSARDLDRLNTEAFF. The CDR3 DNA is TGCAGTGCTAGAGACCTGGACAGGCTAAACACTGAAGCTTTCTTT.

As to this clonotype: One junction end does not reproduce the germline sequence, and a read error may be involved. J is TRBJ2-6 and V is TRBV2; 7 bases match TRBD1. CDR1 SNHLY and CDR2 FYNNEI come from the germline V gene. There are 14 residues in the CDR3. DNA of the CDR3: TGTGCCAGCAGACAGGGGTCCGGGGCCAACGCCCTGACTTTC. Its translation: CASRQGSGANALTF.

The chain carries TRBV7-2 and TRBJ2-7; D remains ambiguous. Trimming left V 3 bases short and J 0 bases short, with 6 bases between. The germline V gene encodes CDR1 SGHTA and CDR2 FQGNSA. The CDR3 loop spans 13 amino acids. The CDR3 DNA reads TGTGCCAGCAGCTTTGACATCTCCTACGAGCAGTACTTC. The encoded protein is CASSFDISYEQYF.

Note on this clonotype: A read error is possible here, since a much larger clone lies one base away. The chain is built from TRBV19 and TRBJ2-7; 8 bases agree with TRBD2. This CDR3 has 13 residues. The germline V gene has CDR1 LNHDA and CDR2 SQIVND (reference sequence). Unmatched junction bases numbered 7, after V lost 5 bases and J lost 7 bases. The CDR3: CASSGGLAGEQYF. The CDR3 DNA reads as TGTGCCAGTAGTGGTGGACTAGCAGGTGAGCAGTACTTC.

J is TRBJ1-2 and V is TRBV24-1, with D perhaps TRBD1 (5 bases). The CDR3 has 17 residues. V lost 4 bases, J lost 4 bases, and 21 bases lay in between. The germline V gene has CDR1 KGHDR and CDR2 SFDVKD. The CDR3 DNA sequence: TGTGCCACCAGTGACTCACGTCGGGGGGTGCGGAGCTATGGCTACACCTTC. Translation: CATSDSRRGVRSYGYTF.

This clonotype was picked up many times. The V and J genes are TRBV20-1 and TRBJ1-6; D is possibly TRBD1 (6 bases). The V end lost 0 bases, the J end lost 3 bases, and 9 bases lay between the germline ends. Per the germline V gene, CDR1 is DFQATT and CDR2 is SNEGSKA (reference sequence). This CDR3 comprises 15 residues. The CDR3 loop reads CSARDRGNYNSPLHF. As DNA, the CDR3 is TGCAGTGCTAGAGATAGGGGGAACTATAATTCACCCCTCCACTTT.